This T cell receptor (beta chain) is from a study of cytomegalovirus exposure and HLA in healthy donors. Findings and caveats of the study: In vitro checks showed that a few CMV-associated chains really do target CMV antigens. Across donors, most TCRs were seen rarely, yet some public ones were widespread. Cytomegalovirus-associated status was assigned to 164 TCR beta chains.

The data were produced by immunoSEQ multiplex PCR, yet TCRdb's version contains in-frame clones alone and is incomplete. The data show 90,000 to 150,000 clones, approximately 88% seen once. This clone has more than one count but fewer than ten. Antigen unknown. The CDR3 runs to 15 residues. Germline lookup yields CDR1 SGHDT and CDR2 YYEEEE. Trimming removed 6 bases from V and 3 bases from J, with 19 bases in between. Sequencing used PBMCs. This receptor was identified in a young woman in good health and CMV-seropositive. The chain combines TRBV5-6 with TRBJ2-7, with a weak D call TRBD2 (7 bases). The CDR3 region is CASITRGRGIYEQYF. In DNA, the CDR3 is TGTGCCAGCATCACCCGGGGGAGGGGGATCTACGAGCAGTACTTC. Full variable domain (remainder filled in from reference TRBV5-6 and TRBJ2-7): DAGVTQSPTHLIKTRGQQVTLRCSPKSGHDTVSWYQQALGQGPQFIFQYYEEEERQRGNFPDRFSGHQFPNYSSELNVNALLLGDSALYLCASITRGRGIYEQYFGPGTRLTVT.